This TCR beta chain was profiled in a study of beta chain features in type 1 diabetes. Study at large: When patients were set against healthy donors, age, gender and cell yields were similar. Study results and caveats: Shorter templates may be favored by PCR, equally so in patients and controls.

As for this clone: Antigen unknown.

Looked up from germline, CDR1 is ENHRY and CDR2 is SYGVKD. This CDR3 has 14 residues. Trimming took 3 bases from V and 5 from J; bases not matched to a gene: 4. As every portion of the isolated RNA was reverse transcribed, the sequencing read expressed TCRB transcripts. Only in-frame clones appear in the TCRdb table, and some are missing; sequencing was by immunoSEQ multiplex PCR. The repertoire includes 200,000 to 300,000 clones, around 68% of them detected once, and 0.053% sits in the top ten. Sorted cells reached over 95% purity in every population. The V gene is TRBV10-3, the J gene TRBJ1-2; 9 bases are a match to TRBD1. This clonotype was sampled from a young man in good health. Input material: naive CD4+ T cells from blood. This chain's CDR3 is CAISDVGQGYGYTF. Written as DNA, the CDR3 is TGTGCCATCAGTGATGTGGGACAGGGATATGGCTACACCTTC.